The next 22 T cell receptor beta chains were all read from a single sample in a study of blood T cell repertoires in COVID-19. The protocol was immunoSEQ multiplex PCR, while the TCRdb copy is restricted to in-frame clones and leaves out a portion. The sample contains under 150,000 clones, around nine tenths of which appear only once. The sample comprised peripheral blood. The receptors were gathered from a man between 65 and 79 years old with active COVID-19.

The chain employs TRBV27 and TRBJ2-4; 7 positions match TRBD2. The junction had 6 bases not matched to a gene; V was cut back by 6 bases and J by 1 base. CDR1 is MNHEY and CDR2 is SMNVEV in the germline V gene (reference sequence). The CDR3 sequence is 15 residues long. The CDR3 loop is CASRGREGAKNIQYF. CDR3 nucleotide sequence: TGTGCCAGCAGGGGCAGGGAGGGGGCCAAAAACATTCAGTACTTC.

In this sample, this clone turned up once. The V gene is TRBV10-2, the J gene TRBJ2-3; 16 bases align to TRBD2. This CDR3 contains 22 residues. After removal of 6 bases from V and 0 bases from J, the junction contained 18 bases not matched to a gene. Germline CDR1 and CDR2: WSHSY and SAAADI. In nucleotides, the CDR3 is TGCGCCAGCAGACCGGGGACTAGCGGGAGGGGACTCGCAGATTATAGCACAGATACGCAGTATTTT. Translation: CASRPGTSGRGLADYSTDTQYF.

This clone was recorded a few times. The chain links TRBV7-9 to TRBJ1-5; TRBD1 might be the D (6 bases). In germline, CDR1 is SEHNR, CDR2 FQNEAQ (reference sequence). V was clipped by 5 bases and J by 2 bases, with 13 bases between them. The CDR3 totals 15 residues. The CDR3: CASSGGRGGNQPQHF. CDR3 DNA: TGTGCCAGCAGCGGCGGCAGGGGCGGCAATCAGCCCCAGCATTTT.

The chain couples TRBV5-1 to TRBJ2-5, with D hard to call. Looked up from germline, CDR1 is SGHRS and CDR2 is YFSETQ. Trimming stripped 0 bases from V and 4 bases from J, with 7 bases between. The CDR3 loop spans 13 amino acids. This CDR3 reads CASSLGTGETQYF. For the CDR3, the DNA is TGCGCCAGCAGCTTGGGCACCGGAGAGACCCAGTACTTC.

V and J are TRBV4-1 and TRBJ1-1, with 9 bases that match TRBD1. V lost 4 bases to trimming and J lost 5 bases; unmatched junction nucleotides: 8. The CDR3 is 15 amino acids. Germline CDR1 reads MGHRA; CDR2 reads YSYEKL. Written as DNA, the CDR3 is TGCGCCAGCAGCCCTGGACAGGGGTCGAGGACTGAAGCTTTCTTT. This sequence encodes CASSPGQGSRTEAFF.

The chain joins TRBV6-5 to TRBJ1-6; 8 positions match TRBD1. V dropped 10 bases and J dropped 2; count of bases not matched to a gene: 4. The germline gives CDR1 MNHEY, CDR2 SVGAGI. The CDR3 runs 14 residues. In DNA, the CDR3 is TGTGCCACTGTACAGGGGGCCTATAATTCACCCCTCCACTTT. It is translated as CATVQGAYNSPLHF.

The chain is built from TRBV19 and TRBJ2-3, with 12 positions matching TRBD2. V was clipped by 7 bases and J by 2 bases; unmatched bases: 4. Germline CDR1 is LNHDA and CDR2 is SQIVND (reference sequence). This CDR3 has 15 residues. The CDR3 DNA follows: TGTGCCAGTACCCGGACTAGCGGGAACACAGATACGCAGTATTTT. It yields the protein CASTRTSGNTDTQYF.

The chain recombines TRBV28 with TRBJ2-7; 8 bases line up with TRBD2. This CDR3 spans 14 amino acids. Germline CDR1 and CDR2: MDHEN and SYDVKM. V lost 2 bases and J lost 0; bases outside the gene matches: 0. Here the CDR3 reads CASSLAGGSYEQYF. The CDR3 DNA reads as TGTGCCAGCAGTTTAGCGGGAGGCTCCTACGAGCAGTACTTC. Together with reference TRBV28 and TRBJ2-7, the CDR3 gives the full variable domain: DVKVTQSSRYLVKRTGEKVFLECVQDMDHENMFWYRQDPGLGLRLIYFSYDVKMKEKGDIPEGYSVSREKKERFSLILESASTNQTSMYLCASSLAGGSYEQYFGPGTRLTVT.

In nucleotides, the CDR3 is TGTGCCAGCGGCGGACTAGTCTTATCTAATGAGCAGTTCTTC. It yields the protein CASGGLVLSNEQFF. This chain connects TRBV7-3 to TRBJ2-1; TRBD2 matches 7 bases. After removal of 8 bases from V and 7 bases from J, the junction contained 11 bases not matched to a gene. This CDR3 is 14 amino acids long. Germline-derived CDR1 and CDR2 are SGHTA and FQGTGA.

The rearrangement joins TRBV7-2 to TRBJ1-2; 7 bases map to TRBD1. The V and J ends lost 0 bases and 4 bases, in that order; junction bases with no gene match: 8. The CDR3 consists of 16 residues. Germline V gene data show CDR1 as SGHTA and CDR2 as FQGNSA. The CDR3 DNA follows: TGTGCCAGCAGCTTAGCGGGGAGACAGGGCGGCTATGGCTACACCTTC. This gives the protein CASSLAGRQGGYGYTF.

The rearrangement links TRBV28 to TRBJ2-7; tentative D call: TRBD2 (6 bases). The CDR3 contains 16 residues. CDR1 and CDR2 from the germline V gene are MDHEN and SYDVKM. V dropped 6 bases and J dropped 0 bases, with 18 bases sitting between them. CDR3 DNA sequence: TGTGCCAGCAGCCGGGCCGGGGGATTAAGCTCCTACGAGCAGTACTTC. Its translation: CASSRAGGLSSYEQYF.

The V gene is TRBV15, the J gene TRBJ2-7; 8 nucleotides align to TRBD1. The V gene end was trimmed by 3 bases and the J gene end by 5 bases; junction bases not matched to a gene: 9. The CDR3 runs to 15 residues. Germline CDR1 reads LNHNV; CDR2 reads YYDKDF (reference sequence). As DNA, the CDR3 is TGTGCCACCAGCAGCTTGGACAGGGCCGTAGACGAGCAGTACTTC. This encodes CATSSLDRAVDEQYF.

This chain joins TRBV6-5 and TRBJ1-4; D gene uncertain. The CDR3 loop spans 15 amino acids. Germline V gene data show CDR1 as MNHEY and CDR2 as SVGAGI. Trimming shortened V by 7 bases and J by 6 bases, and 18 bases separated the two germline ends. The chain's CDR3 is CASTPPGSIYEKLFF. In DNA form, the CDR3 reads TGTGCCAGCACTCCACCCGGGTCTATATATGAAAAACTGTTTTTT.

The genes are TRBV18 and TRBJ2-1; the D gene is possibly TRBD1 (6 bases). Germline V gives CDR1 KGHSH, CDR2 LQKENI. The CDR3 runs to 15 residues. The V end lost 3 bases, the J end lost 0 bases, and 9 bases lay between the germline ends. The CDR3 coding sequence is TGTGCCAGCTCACCGGGACAAAACTCCTACAATGAGCAGTTCTTC. Translation gives CASSPGQNSYNEQFF. Full variable domain (outside the CDR3, taken from reference TRBV18 and TRBJ2-1): NAGVMQNPRHLVRRRGQEARLRCSPMKGHSHVYWYRQLPEEGLKFMVYLQKENIIDESGMPKERFSAEFPKEGPSILRIQQVVRGDSAAYFCASSPGQNSYNEQFFGPGTRLTVL.

The rearrangement joins TRBV9 to TRBJ1-3; D gene uncertain. V lost 1 base, J lost 8 bases, and 10 bases lay in between. The CDR3 sequence is 13 residues long. The germline V gene has CDR1 SGDLS and CDR2 YYNGEE. CDR3 nucleotides: TGTGCCAGCAGCGTATCACCAGAGGACACCATATATTTT. Residues: CASSVSPEDTIYF.

This clone has just one count. This sample includes further DNA sequences coding for the same CDR3. The genes are TRBV7-9 and TRBJ1-1; D is undetermined. Looked up from germline, CDR1 is SEHNR and CDR2 is FQNEAQ (reference sequence). Between the trimmed V and J ends, which lost 3 bases and 0 bases, there was a span of 8 bases. The CDR3 loop spans 14 amino acids. For the CDR3, the DNA is TGTGCCAGCAGCTTGGGCCAGGTGAACACTGAAGCTTTCTTT. Its protein product is CASSLGQVNTEAFF.

The chain employs TRBV28 and TRBJ1-5; D possibly corresponds to TRBD1 (6 bases). CDR3 length: 16 amino acids. Germline CDR1 MDHEN, CDR2 SYDVKM. Deletions cut 10 bases from V and 0 bases from J, with 19 bases between. Here the CDR3 DNA reads TGTGCCACCAGAAGGGGGGGGAGCTATAGCAATCAGCCCCAGCATTTT. Residues: CATRRGGSYSNQPQHF. Together with reference TRBV28 and TRBJ1-5, the CDR3 gives the full variable domain: DVKVTQSSRYLVKRTGEKVFLECVQDMDHENMFWYRQDPGLGLRLIYFSYDVKMKEKGDIPEGYSVSREKKERFSLILESASTNQTSMYLCATRRGGSYSNQPQHFGDGTRLSIL.

For this clone: Its ends do not fully match the called genes, so a read error is possible. CDR3 in DNA: TGTGCCAGCGGTTTAGCGGGCGAGCAGTTCTTC. It encodes CASGLAGEQFF. The chain combines TRBV28 with TRBJ2-1; 7 nucleotides agree with TRBD2. This CDR3 spans 11 amino acids. From germline, CDR1 is MDHEN and CDR2 SYDVKM.

The V and J genes are TRBV9 and TRBJ2-3, with D maybe TRBD2 (6 bases). Germline values: CDR1 SGDLS, CDR2 YYNGEE. This CDR3 is built from 15 residues. Trimming left V 2 bases short and J 0 bases short, with 10 bases between. CDR3: CASSVQSGSTDTQYF. For the CDR3, the DNA is TGTGCCAGCAGCGTGCAGAGCGGGAGCACAGATACGCAGTATTTT. Complete variable domain (other parts from reference TRBV9 and TRBJ2-3): DSGVTQTPKHLITATGQRVTLRCSPRSGDLSVYWYQQSLDQGLQFLIQYYNGEERAKGNILERFSAQQFPDLHSELNLSSLELGDSALYFCASSVQSGSTDTQYFGPGTRLTVL.

The chain couples TRBV29-1 to TRBJ2-1, with 8 nucleotides matching TRBD2. V lost 4 bases to trimming and J lost 6 bases; unmatched junction nucleotides: 11. CDR1 is SQVTM, CDR2 ANQGSEA, per germline. The CDR3 has 15 amino acids. The CDR3 protein is CSVVGREESINEQFF. CDR3 DNA sequence: TGCAGCGTTGTGGGGCGGGAGGAATCCATCAATGAGCAGTTCTTC.

J is TRBJ2-7 and V is TRBV14, with TRBD1 identical over 7 bases. CDR1 and CDR2 (germline): SGHDN, FVKESK. The CDR3 has 13 residues. V dropped 6 bases and J dropped 2; count of bases not matched to a gene: 4. This CDR3 reads CASRTTGTYEQYF. The CDR3 DNA sequence: TGTGCCAGCAGGACGACAGGGACCTACGAGCAGTACTTC.

The chain employs TRBV18 and TRBJ2-1; 12 bases fit TRBD2. Germline V gene lookup returns CDR1 KGHSH and CDR2 LQKENI. J lost 4 bases, V lost 3 bases, and 4 bases had no gene match. The CDR3 totals 16 residues. The CDR3 region is CASSPTGLAGYNEQFF. CDR3 DNA sequence: TGTGCCAGCTCACCCACCGGACTAGCGGGGTACAATGAGCAGTTCTTC. Drawing the rest from reference TRBV18 and TRBJ2-1, the complete variable domain is NAGVMQNPRHLVRRRGQEARLRCSPMKGHSHVYWYRQLPEEGLKFMVYLQKENIIDESGMPKERFSAEFPKEGPSILRIQQVVRGDSAAYFCASSPTGLAGYNEQFFGPGTRLTVL.